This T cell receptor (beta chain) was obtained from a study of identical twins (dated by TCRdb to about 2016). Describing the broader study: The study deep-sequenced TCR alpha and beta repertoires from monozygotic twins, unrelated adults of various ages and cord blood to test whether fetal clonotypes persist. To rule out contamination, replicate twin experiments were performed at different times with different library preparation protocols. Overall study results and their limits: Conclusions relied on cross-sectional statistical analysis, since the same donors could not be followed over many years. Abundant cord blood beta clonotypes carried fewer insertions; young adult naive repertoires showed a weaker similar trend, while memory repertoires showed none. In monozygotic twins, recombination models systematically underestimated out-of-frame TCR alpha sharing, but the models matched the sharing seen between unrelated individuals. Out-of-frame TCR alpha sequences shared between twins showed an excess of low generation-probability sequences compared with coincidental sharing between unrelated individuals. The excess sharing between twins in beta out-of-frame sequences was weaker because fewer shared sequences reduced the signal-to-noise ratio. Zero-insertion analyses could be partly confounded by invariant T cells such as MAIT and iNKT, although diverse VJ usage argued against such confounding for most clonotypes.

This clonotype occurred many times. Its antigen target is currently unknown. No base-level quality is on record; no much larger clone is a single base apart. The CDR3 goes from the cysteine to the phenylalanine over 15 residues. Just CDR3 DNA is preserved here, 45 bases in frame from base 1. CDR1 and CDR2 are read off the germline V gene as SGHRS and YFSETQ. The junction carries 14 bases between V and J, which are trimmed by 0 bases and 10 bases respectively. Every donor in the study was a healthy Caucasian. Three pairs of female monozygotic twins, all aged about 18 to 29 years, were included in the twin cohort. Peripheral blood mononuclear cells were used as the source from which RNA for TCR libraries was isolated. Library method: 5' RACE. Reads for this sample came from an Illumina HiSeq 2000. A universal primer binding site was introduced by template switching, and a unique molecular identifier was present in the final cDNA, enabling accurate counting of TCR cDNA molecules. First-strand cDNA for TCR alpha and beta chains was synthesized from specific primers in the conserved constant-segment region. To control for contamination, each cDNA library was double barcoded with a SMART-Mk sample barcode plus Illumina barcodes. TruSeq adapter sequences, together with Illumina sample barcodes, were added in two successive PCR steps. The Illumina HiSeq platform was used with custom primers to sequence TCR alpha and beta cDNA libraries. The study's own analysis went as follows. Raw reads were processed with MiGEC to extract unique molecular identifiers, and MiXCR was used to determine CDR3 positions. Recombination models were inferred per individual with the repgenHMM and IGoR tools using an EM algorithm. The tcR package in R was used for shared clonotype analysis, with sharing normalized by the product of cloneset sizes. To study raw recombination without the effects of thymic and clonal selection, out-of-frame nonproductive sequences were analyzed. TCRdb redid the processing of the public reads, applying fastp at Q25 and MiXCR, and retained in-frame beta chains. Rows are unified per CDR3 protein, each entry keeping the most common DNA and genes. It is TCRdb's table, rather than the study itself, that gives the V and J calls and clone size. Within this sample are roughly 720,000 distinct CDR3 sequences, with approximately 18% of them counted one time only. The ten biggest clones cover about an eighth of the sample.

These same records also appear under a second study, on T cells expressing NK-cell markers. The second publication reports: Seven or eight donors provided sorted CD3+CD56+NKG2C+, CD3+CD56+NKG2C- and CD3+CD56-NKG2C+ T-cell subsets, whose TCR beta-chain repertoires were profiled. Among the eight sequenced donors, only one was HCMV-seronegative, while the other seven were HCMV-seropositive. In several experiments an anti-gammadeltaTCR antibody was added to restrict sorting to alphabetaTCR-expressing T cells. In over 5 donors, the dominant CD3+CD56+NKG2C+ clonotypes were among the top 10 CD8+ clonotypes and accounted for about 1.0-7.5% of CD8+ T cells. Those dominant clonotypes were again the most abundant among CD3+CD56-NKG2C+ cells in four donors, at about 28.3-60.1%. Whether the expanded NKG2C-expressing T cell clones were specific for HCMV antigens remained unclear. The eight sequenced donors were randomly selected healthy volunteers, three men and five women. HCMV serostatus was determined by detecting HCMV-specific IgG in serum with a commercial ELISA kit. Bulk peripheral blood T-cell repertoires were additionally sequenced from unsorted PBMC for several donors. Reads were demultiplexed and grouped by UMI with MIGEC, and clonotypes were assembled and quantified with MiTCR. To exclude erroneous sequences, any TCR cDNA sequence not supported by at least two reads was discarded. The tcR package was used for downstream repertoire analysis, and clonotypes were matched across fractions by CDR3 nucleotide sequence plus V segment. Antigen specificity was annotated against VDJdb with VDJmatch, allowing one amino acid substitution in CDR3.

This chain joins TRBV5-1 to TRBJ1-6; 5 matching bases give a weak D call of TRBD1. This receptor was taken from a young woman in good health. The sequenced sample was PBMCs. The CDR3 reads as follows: CASSLGLGVRSPLHF. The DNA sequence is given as TGCGCCAGCAGCTTGGGGCTAGGGGTCAGGTCACCCCTCCACTTT.